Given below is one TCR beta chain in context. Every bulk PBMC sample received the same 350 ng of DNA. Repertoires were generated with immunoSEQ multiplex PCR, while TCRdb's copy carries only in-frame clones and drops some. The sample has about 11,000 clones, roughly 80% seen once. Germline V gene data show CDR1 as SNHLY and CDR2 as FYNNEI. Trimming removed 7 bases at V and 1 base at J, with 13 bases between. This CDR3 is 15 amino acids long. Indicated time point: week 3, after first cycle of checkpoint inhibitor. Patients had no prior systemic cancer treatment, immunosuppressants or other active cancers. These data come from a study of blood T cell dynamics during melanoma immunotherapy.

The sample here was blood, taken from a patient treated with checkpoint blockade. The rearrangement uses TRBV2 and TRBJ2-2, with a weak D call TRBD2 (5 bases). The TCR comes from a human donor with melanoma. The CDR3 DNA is TGTGCCAGCAAGGTAGGACTGGAGAACACCGGGGAGCTGTTTTTT. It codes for CASKVGLENTGELFF.